These 18 T cell receptor beta chains came from one sample sequenced in a study of shared clonotypes between healthy human individuals. TCRdb keeps only in-frame clones here, not all; method: immunoSEQ multiplex PCR. The data hold around 100,000 clones, with roughly two thirds observed a single time. The specimen was memory CD8+ T cells sorted from blood. Subset defined: CD45RO+ cells pooled with CCR7-negative TemRA cells. The receptors were sampled from a man aged 25 to 40 in good health.

This clone was seen only once. The chain couples TRBV19 to TRBJ2-1; 9 nucleotides line up with TRBD1. CDR3 length: 17 residues. Germline-derived CDR1 and CDR2 are LNHDA and SQIVND (reference sequence). V lost 6 bases to trimming and J lost 6 bases; unmatched junction nucleotides: 15. In DNA form, the CDR3 reads TGTGCCAGTAGCCATCGGCTGGGACAGGGCCGAACCAATGAGCAGTTCTTC. As protein: CASSHRLGQGRTNEQFF.

Note on this clone: A single base separates this from a much larger clone, so it may be a read error. This rearrangement joins TRBV6-4 to TRBJ2-3, with 10 bases lining up with TRBD2. With 5 bases clipped from V and 0 bases from J, the junction kept 2 bases outside the gene matches. CDR3 length: 15 residues. In germline, CDR1 is MRHNA, CDR2 SNTAGT. The CDR3 region has the DNA TGTGCCAGCAGTCCGACTAGCGGGAGCACAGATACGCAGTATTTT. Encoded protein: CASSPTSGSTDTQYF.

The rearrangement uses TRBV9 and TRBJ2-7, with D uncertain. From germline, CDR1 is SGDLS and CDR2 YYNGEE. V lost 6 bases and J lost 0, with 13 bases in between. CDR3 length: 14 residues. In nucleotides, the CDR3 is TGTGCCAGCAATGGCGGTTTGAGCTCCTACGAGCAGTACTTC. It specifies CASNGGLSSYEQYF.

This clone has only a few counts. This rearrangement joins TRBV11-2 to TRBJ2-1, with 7 bases identical to TRBD2. The trim removed 6 bases at V and 7 bases at J, leaving 12 bases unmatched. CDR3 length equals 15 residues. Per the germline V gene, CDR1 is SGHAT and CDR2 is FQNNGV. Here the CDR3 reads CASSPPDAGANEQFF. The CDR3 nucleotides are TGTGCCAGCAGTCCACCGGACGCGGGAGCTAATGAGCAGTTCTTC.

The chain employs TRBV6-6 and TRBJ1-2; D is unresolved. Germline V gene sequence: CDR1 MNHNY, CDR2 SVGAGI (reference sequence). V lost 0 bases, J lost 4 bases, and 9 bases lay in between. The CDR3 consists of 14 residues. The CDR3 loop reads CASSYSQAPYGYTF. The CDR3 DNA reads as TGTGCCAGCAGTTACTCCCAGGCCCCCTATGGCTACACCTTC.

This sequence joins TRBV27 and TRBJ2-2, with a possible D match to TRBD2 (5 bases). There are 16 residues in the CDR3. Trimming took off 7 bases at V and 3 bases at J, with 18 bases between the two ends. Germline V CDR1 and CDR2: MNHEY, SMNVEV (reference sequence). CDR3 in amino acids: CASTPAPGIYTGELFF. Here the CDR3 DNA reads TGTGCCAGCACCCCAGCTCCGGGGATTTACACCGGGGAGCTGTTTTTT.

This clone was counted between two and nine times. An end of the junction differs from the germline gene, which may be a read error. For the CDR3, the DNA is TGTGCCAGCAGTTACGGCGCGGACTCCTCCGAGCAGTACTTC. This gives the protein CASSYGADSSEQYF. The chain has TRBV6-5 and TRBJ2-7; D possibly corresponds to TRBD2 (5 bases). The CDR3 has 14 amino acids. Germline CDR1 is MNHEY and CDR2 is SVGAGI.

About this clone: This may be a read error: a much more frequent sequence differs by one nucleotide. The chain joins TRBV6-4 to TRBJ2-1; 10 bases align to TRBD2. V lost 3 bases and J lost 4; bases outside the gene matches: 3. Germline V gene lookup returns CDR1 MRHNA and CDR2 SNTAGT. This CDR3 comprises 15 residues. The CDR3 loop is CASSEEAGGYNEQFF. The DNA for the CDR3 is TGTGCCAGCAGTGAAGAAGCGGGAGGGTACAATGAGCAGTTCTTC.

The rearrangement links TRBV15 to TRBJ2-5, with D tentatively TRBD1 (6 bases). Per germline, CDR1 LNHNV and CDR2 YYDKDF (reference sequence). The CDR3 contains 16 residues. Trimming shortened V by 0 bases and J by 2 bases, and 13 bases separated the two germline ends. The CDR3 region has the DNA TGTGCCACCAGCAGAGATGCGGACAGTCCACAAGAGACCCAGTACTTC. As protein: CATSRDADSPQETQYF.

This clone was seen only once. The gene calls are TRBV7-2 and TRBJ2-5, with D possibly TRBD2 on 5 matching bases. The V end was cut by 6 bases, the J end by 5 bases, with 13 bases between. Germline CDR1 and CDR2: SGHTA and FQGNSA. This CDR3 has 13 residues. CDR3 bases: TGTGCCAGCAGTCTTCGGAGGACGGAGACCCAGTACTTC. Translated: CASSLRRTETQYF. Complete variable domain (other parts from reference TRBV7-2 and TRBJ2-5): GAGVSQSPSNKVTEKGKDVELRCDPISGHTALYWYRQSLGQGLEFLIYFQGNSAPDKSGLPSDRFSAERTGGSVSTLTIQRTQQEDSAVYLCASSLRRTETQYFGPGTRLLVL.

The rearrangement joins TRBV2 to TRBJ2-2, with D hard to call. V lost 5 bases and J 4 bases, leaving 8 bases between the germline ends. From germline, CDR1 is SNHLY and CDR2 FYNNEI. The CDR3 runs to 13 residues. The CDR3 protein is CASSPQATGELFF. CDR3 DNA: TGTGCCAGCAGTCCTCAGGCCACCGGGGAGCTGTTTTTT. Variable domain in full (rest from reference TRBV2 and TRBJ2-2): EPEVTQTPSHQVTQMGQEVILRCVPISNHLYFYWYRQILGQKVEFLVSFYNNEISEKSEIFDDQFSVERPDGSNFTLKIRSTKLEDSAMYFCASSPQATGELFFGEGSRLTVL.

The chain joins TRBV11-2 to TRBJ2-1; TRBD2 aligns across 9 bases. V trimming: 2 bases; J trimming: 6 bases; junction bases outside the gene matches: 11. Germline CDR1 SGHAT, CDR2 FQNNGV. CDR3 length equals 17 residues. Here the CDR3 reads CASSLSGKIAGANEQFF. The CDR3 coding sequence is TGTGCCAGCAGCTTATCTGGTAAGATAGCGGGAGCCAATGAGCAGTTCTTC.

This clone appeared a single time. The chain has TRBV2 and TRBJ2-3, with TRBD2 matching over 10 bases. J was trimmed by 0 bases and V by 3 bases; bases with no gene match: 9. The germline V gene has CDR1 SNHLY and CDR2 FYNNEI. This CDR3 has 18 residues. Written as DNA, the CDR3 is TGTGCCAGCAGTGACCCTAGCGGGAGTGTTTCTAGCACAGATACGCAGTATTTT. It translates to CASSDPSGSVSSTDTQYF.

This chain links TRBV27 with TRBJ2-3, with no clear D. Trimming shortened V by 7 bases and J by 0 bases, and 11 bases separated the two germline ends. The CDR3 extends over 14 amino acids. Germline-derived CDR1 and CDR2 are MNHEY and SMNVEV (reference sequence). This chain's CDR3 is CASNTFDSTDTQYF. The CDR3 DNA is TGTGCCAGCAACACCTTCGACAGCACAGATACGCAGTATTTT.

This clone showed up just a few times. The V and J genes are TRBV5-8 and TRBJ1-5, with 8 bases fitting TRBD1. The V gene end was trimmed by 2 bases and the J gene end by 3 bases; junction bases not matched to a gene: 13. The CDR3 is 18 residues long. CDR1 and CDR2 from the germline V gene are SGHTS and YDEGEE. CDR3 loop: CASSLGGIGTGFNQPQHF. CDR3 sequence (DNA): TGTGCCAGCAGCTTAGGAGGAATTGGGACAGGCTTCAATCAGCCCCAGCATTTT.

The chain joins TRBV5-1 to TRBJ2-7; TRBD2 aligns across 8 bases. In germline, CDR1 is SGHRS, CDR2 YFSETQ. The V and J ends lost 0 bases and 5 bases, in that order; junction bases with no gene match: 7. CDR3 length: 15 residues. The CDR3 protein is CASSLAPGGENEQYF. The CDR3 nucleotides read TGCGCCAGCAGCTTGGCCCCGGGAGGGGAGAACGAGCAGTACTTC.

The chain joins TRBV7-4 to TRBJ1-1; maybe TRBD1 (6 bases). Germline V lookup: CDR1 SGHVT, CDR2 SQSDAQ. V gave up 8 bases and J gave up 3 bases, with 25 bases separating them. The CDR3 loop spans 17 amino acids. The DNA for the CDR3 is TGTGCCAGCGCACCGGGACAACTCCCCGGGGGAGACACTGAAGCTTTCTTT. Its protein is CASAPGQLPGGDTEAFF.

J is TRBJ2-3 and V is TRBV28; no clear D gene. Germline loops: CDR1 MDHEN, CDR2 SYDVKM. V was shortened by 6 bases and J by 13 bases, with 17 bases between the two germline ends. This CDR3 contains 12 residues. The CDR3 DNA sequence: TGTGCCAGCAGCAACATGGCCGGGCCGGAGTATTTT. It codes for CASSNMAGPEYF.